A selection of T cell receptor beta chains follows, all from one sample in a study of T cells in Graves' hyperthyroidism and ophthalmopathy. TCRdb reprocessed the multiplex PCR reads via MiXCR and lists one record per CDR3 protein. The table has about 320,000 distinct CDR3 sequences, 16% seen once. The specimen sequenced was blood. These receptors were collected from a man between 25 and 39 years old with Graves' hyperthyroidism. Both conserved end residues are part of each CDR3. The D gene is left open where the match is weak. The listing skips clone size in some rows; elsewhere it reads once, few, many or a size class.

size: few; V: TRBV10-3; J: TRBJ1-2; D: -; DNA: TGTGCCATCAGTGTCAAGGGAGGCTATGGCTACACCTTC; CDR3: CAISVKGGYGYTF
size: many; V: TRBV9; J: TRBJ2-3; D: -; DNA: TGTGCCAGCAGCGTAGGTTACAGCAGCACAGATACGCAGTATTTT; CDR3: CASSVGYSSTDTQYF
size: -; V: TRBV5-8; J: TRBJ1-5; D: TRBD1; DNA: TGTGCCAGCAGCATATCGACAGGGAGTAGCAATCAGCCCCAGCATTTT; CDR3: CASSISTGSSNQPQHF
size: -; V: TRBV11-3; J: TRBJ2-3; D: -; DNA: TGTGCCATCAGCCGCTATGGGGGCGCAACAGATACGCAGTATTTT; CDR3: CAISRYGGATDTQYF
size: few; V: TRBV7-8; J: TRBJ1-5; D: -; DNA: TGTGCCAGCAGCCAAACAGCGACACAGCCCCAGCATTTT; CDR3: CASSQTATQPQHF
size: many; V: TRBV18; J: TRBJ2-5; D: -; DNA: TGTGCCAGCTCACCACAGCGGGTGCAAGAGACCCAGTACTTC; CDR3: CASSPQRVQETQYF
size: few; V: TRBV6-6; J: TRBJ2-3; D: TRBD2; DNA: TGTGCCAGCAGTTACTCTCGGGGCGGGAGAGGCGATACGCAGTATTTT; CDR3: CASSYSRGGRGDTQYF
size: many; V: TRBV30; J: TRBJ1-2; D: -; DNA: TGTGCCTGGAGTGTACACGCCGCTAACTATGGCTACACCTTC; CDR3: CAWSVHAANYGYTF
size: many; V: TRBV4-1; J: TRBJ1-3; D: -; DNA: TGCGCCAGCAGCCAGTTAGGGTCCACCATATATTTT; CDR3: CASSQLGSTIYF
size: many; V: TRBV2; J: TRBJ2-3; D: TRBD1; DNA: TGTGCCACCTCCTTCCGGGACAGGGTGATAGATACGCAGTATTTT; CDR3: CATSFRDRVIDTQYF
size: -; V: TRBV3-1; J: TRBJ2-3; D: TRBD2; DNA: TGTGCCAGCAGCGAGAGGGGGACTAGCGGGAGGTCGCAGTATTTT; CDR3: CASSERGTSGRSQYF
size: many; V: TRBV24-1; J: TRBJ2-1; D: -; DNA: TGTGCCACCAGTGATTCCCGGATCAATGAGCAGTTCTTC; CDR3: CATSDSRINEQFF
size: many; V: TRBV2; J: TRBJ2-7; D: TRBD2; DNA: TGTGCCAGCAGCCCAGAGCGGGAGGGCGAGCAGTACTTC; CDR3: CASSPEREGEQYF
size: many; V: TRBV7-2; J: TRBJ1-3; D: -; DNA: TGTGCCAGCAGCTTATATGGGCTGGGAAACACCATATATTTT; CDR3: CASSLYGLGNTIYF
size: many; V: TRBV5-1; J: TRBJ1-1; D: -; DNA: TGCGCCAGCAGCGGGGGGGCGGACTACACTGAAGCTTTCTTT; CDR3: CASSGGADYTEAFF
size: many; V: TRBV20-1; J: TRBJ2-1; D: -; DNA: TGCAGTGCTAGAATTGGCCAGGGCGTCTATGAGCAGTTCTTC; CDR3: CSARIGQGVYEQFF
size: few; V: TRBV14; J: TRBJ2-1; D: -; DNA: TGTGCCAGCAGCCAATTTCTAGTGACTGGAGCTTACAATGAGCAGTTCTTC; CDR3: CASSQFLVTGAYNEQFF
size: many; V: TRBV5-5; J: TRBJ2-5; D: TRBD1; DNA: TGTGCCAGCAGCTTGGTAACCGGGACAGGGGCGGAGACCCAGTACTTC; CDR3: CASSLVTGTGAETQYF
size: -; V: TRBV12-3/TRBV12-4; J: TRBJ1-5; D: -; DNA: TGTGCCAGCAGTTTAACGGGGAAGGGTCAGCCCCAGCATTTT; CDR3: CASSLTGKGQPQHF
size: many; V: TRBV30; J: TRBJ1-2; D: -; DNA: TGTGCCTGGAGTGACAGGTTCTATGGCTACACCTTC; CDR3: CAWSDRFYGYTF
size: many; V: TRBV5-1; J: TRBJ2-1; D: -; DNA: TGCGCCAGCAGCCTCGACACATACAATGAGCAGTTCTTC; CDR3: CASSLDTYNEQFF
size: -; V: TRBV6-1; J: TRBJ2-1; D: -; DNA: TGTGCCACCAATTTTCCTGGAGAGCAGTTCTTC; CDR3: CATNFPGEQFF
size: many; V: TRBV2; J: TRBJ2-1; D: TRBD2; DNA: TGTGCCAGCTCCCTATCGGGACTAGCGGCGTCAAGTGAGCAGTTCTTC; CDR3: CASSLSGLAASSEQFF
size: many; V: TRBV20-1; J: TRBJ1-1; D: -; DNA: TGCAGTGCTAGAGATCGATTCCGGGGGAACACTGAAGCTTTCTTT; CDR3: CSARDRFRGNTEAFF
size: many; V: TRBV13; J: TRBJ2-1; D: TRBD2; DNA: TGTGCCAGCAGCATGGGGACTAGCGGATACAATGAGCAGTTCTTC; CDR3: CASSMGTSGYNEQFF
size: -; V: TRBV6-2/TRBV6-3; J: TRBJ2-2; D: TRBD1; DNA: TGTGCCAGCAGCACCGACAGGGGCTTCACCGGGGAGCTGTTTTTT; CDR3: CASSTDRGFTGELFF
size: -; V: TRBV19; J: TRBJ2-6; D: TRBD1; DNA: TGTGCCAGTAGTAGGGGACAGGGGGCTGGTGGGGCCAACGTCCTGACTTTC; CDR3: CASSRGQGAGGANVLTF
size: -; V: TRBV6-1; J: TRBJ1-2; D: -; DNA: TGTGCCAGCGGGGACTCCTATGGCTACACCTTC; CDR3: CASGDSYGYTF
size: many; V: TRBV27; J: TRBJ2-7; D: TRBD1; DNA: TGTGCCAGCAGTTTATCAGGGGGCCTCTCCTACGAGCAGTACTTC; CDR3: CASSLSGGLSYEQYF
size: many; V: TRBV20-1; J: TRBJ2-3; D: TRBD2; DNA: TGCAGTGCTAGAGCCCTAGCGGGAGATACGCAGTATTTT; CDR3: CSARALAGDTQYF
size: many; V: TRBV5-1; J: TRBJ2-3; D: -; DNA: TGCGCCAGCAGCTCCGGAGCCCCTAGCACAGATACGCAGTATTTT; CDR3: CASSSGAPSTDTQYF
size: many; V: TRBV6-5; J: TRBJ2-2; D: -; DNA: TGTGCCAGCAGTTACTCGATTCAACCACTTAGGGGAAACACCGGGGAGCTGTTTTTT; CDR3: CASSYSIQPLRGNTGELFF
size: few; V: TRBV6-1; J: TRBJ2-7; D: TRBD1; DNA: TGTGCCAGCAGTCCTCGGACAGGGCGCCACGAGCAGTACTTC; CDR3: CASSPRTGRHEQYF
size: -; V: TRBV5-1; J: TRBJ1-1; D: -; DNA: TGTGCCAGCAGCCCCGGGGGAGGGTTGACCACTGAAGCTTTCTTT; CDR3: CASSPGGGLTTEAFF
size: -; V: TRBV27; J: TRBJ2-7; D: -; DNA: TGTGCCAGCAGCCCAATTACCTCAAGAGCGAGCTCCTACGAGCAGTACTTC; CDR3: CASSPITSRASSYEQYF
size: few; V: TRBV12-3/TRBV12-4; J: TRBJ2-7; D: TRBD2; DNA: TGTGCCAGCAGTCAGGGACTAGCTGCCTACGAGCAGTACTTC; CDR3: CASSQGLAAYEQYF
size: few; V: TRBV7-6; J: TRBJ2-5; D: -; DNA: TGTGCCAGCAGCTTAATGGCTAGTTTGGAGACCCAGTACTTC; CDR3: CASSLMASLETQYF
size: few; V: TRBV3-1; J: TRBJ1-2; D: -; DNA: TGTGCCAGCAGCCAAGGGCGGCAGGGGCTAGTGACCTTC; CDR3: CASSQGRQGLVTF
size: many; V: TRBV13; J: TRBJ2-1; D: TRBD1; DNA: TGTGCCAGCAGCTTAGCCCCGGGACAGGGGACCTACAATGAGCAGTTCTTC; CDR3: CASSLAPGQGTYNEQFF
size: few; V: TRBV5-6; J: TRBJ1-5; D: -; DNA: TGTGCCAGCAGCTTGTTCGGGGGGGGTAGCAATCAGCCCCAGCATTTT; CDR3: CASSLFGGGSNQPQHF
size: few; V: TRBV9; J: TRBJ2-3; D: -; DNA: TGTGCCAGCAGCGTAGGAATAGATACGCAGTATTTT; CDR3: CASSVGIDTQYF
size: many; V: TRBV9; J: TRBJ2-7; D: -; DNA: TGTGCCAGCAGCGAGGACACCTCCTACGAGCAGTACTTC; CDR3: CASSEDTSYEQYF
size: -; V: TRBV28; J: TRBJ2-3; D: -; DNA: TGTGCCAGCAGCAACGACAGGTTAGACACAGATACGCAGTATTTT; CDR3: CASSNDRLDTDTQYF
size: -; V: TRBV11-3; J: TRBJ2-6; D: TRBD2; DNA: TGTGCCAGCAGCTTCGGGGCGGGAGAGGCTGGGGCCAACGTCCTGACTTTC; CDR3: CASSFGAGEAGANVLTF
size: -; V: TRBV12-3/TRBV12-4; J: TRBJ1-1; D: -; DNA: TGTGCCACCCGAACCGGGGGCTCCCGAGCCGAAGCTTTCTTT; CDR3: CATRTGGSRAEAFF
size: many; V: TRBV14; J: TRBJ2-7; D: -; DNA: TGTGCCAGCAGCCTCGGGGGCTTGGACGGCGAGCAGTACTTC; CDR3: CASSLGGLDGEQYF
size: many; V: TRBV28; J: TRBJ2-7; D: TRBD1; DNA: TGTGCCAGCAGTCTCCCGGGACAGGGGGCTGGCGAGCAGTACTTC; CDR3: CASSLPGQGAGEQYF
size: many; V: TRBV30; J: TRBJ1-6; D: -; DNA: TGTGCCTGGAGTACCGAGGGGGGAGGGTCACCCCTCCACTTT; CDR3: CAWSTEGGGSPLHF